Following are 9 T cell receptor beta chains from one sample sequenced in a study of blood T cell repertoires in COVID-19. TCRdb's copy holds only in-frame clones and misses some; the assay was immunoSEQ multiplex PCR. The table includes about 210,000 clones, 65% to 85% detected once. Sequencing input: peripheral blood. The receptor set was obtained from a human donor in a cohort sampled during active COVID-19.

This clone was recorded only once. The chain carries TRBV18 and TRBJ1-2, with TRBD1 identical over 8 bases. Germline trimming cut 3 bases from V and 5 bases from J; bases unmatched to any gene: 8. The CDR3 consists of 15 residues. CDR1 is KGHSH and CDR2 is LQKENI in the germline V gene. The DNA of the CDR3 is TGTGCCAGCTCACCCCGCCCAGGGGGCGGGTATGGCTACACCTTC. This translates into CASSPRPGGGYGYTF.

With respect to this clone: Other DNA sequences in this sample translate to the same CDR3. The CDR3 nucleotides are TGCGCCAGCAGCTTGCGGGGACAGGGTAGGGACGAGCAGTACTTC. Translated: CASSLRGQGRDEQYF. V is TRBV5-1 and J is TRBJ2-7, with 9 nucleotides matching TRBD1. Per germline, CDR1 SGHRS and CDR2 YFSETQ. The CDR3 consists of 15 residues. V lost 1 base, J lost 5 bases, and 7 bases stayed unmatched.

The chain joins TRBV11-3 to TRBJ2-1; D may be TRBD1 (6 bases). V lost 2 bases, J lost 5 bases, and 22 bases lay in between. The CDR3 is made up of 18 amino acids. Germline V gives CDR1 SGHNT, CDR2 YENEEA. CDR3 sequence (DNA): TGTGCCAGCAGCTTACAACTCCCAGGGGACGGAAGGGACAATGAGCAGTTCTTC. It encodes CASSLQLPGDGRDNEQFF.

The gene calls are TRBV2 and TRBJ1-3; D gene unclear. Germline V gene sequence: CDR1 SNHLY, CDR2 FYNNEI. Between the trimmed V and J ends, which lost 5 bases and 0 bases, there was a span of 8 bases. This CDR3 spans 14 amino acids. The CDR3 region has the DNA TGTGCCAGCAGTCCAGGCCACTCTGGAAACACCATATATTTT. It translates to CASSPGHSGNTIYF.

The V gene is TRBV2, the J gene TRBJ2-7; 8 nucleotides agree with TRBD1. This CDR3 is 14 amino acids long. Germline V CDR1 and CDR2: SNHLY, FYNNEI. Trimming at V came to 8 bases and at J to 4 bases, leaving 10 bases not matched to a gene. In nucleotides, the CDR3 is TGTGCCAGCTTATATGGGACAGGACCATACGAGCAGTACTTC. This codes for CASLYGTGPYEQYF.

This chain's CDR3 is CASRDLVEGPYEQYF. The CDR3 DNA follows: TGTGCCAGCAGGGACTTGGTGGAGGGCCCCTACGAGCAGTACTTC. This chain links TRBV2 with TRBJ2-7, with D maybe TRBD2 (6 bases). V shed 6 bases and J shed 2 bases, with 17 bases lying between them. Germline CDR1 is SNHLY and CDR2 is FYNNEI. The CDR3 is 15 residues long.

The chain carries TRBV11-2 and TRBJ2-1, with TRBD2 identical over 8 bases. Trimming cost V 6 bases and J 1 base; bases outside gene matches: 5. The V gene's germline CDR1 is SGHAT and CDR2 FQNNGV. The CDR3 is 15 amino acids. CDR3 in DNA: TGTGCCAGCAGAGAGCGACTAGCGTCCTACAATGAGCAGTTCTTC. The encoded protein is CASRERLASYNEQFF.

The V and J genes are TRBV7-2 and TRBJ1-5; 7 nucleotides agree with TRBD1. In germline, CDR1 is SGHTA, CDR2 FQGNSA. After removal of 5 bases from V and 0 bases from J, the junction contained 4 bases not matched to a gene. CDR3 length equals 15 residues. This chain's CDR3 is CASSRDSYSNQPQHF. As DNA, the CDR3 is TGTGCCAGCAGCCGGGACAGTTATAGCAATCAGCCCCAGCATTTT.

CDR3 protein: CASSLGHTDTQYF. CDR3 coding DNA: TGTGCCAGCAGCCTAGGACACACAGATACGCAGTATTTT. The rearrangement uses TRBV7-9 and TRBJ2-3, with TRBD1 as a possible D gene (5 bases). Between the trimmed V and J ends, which lost 5 bases and 2 bases, there was a span of 8 bases. The CDR3 extends over 13 amino acids. The germline V gene encodes CDR1 SEHNR and CDR2 FQNEAQ (reference sequence).